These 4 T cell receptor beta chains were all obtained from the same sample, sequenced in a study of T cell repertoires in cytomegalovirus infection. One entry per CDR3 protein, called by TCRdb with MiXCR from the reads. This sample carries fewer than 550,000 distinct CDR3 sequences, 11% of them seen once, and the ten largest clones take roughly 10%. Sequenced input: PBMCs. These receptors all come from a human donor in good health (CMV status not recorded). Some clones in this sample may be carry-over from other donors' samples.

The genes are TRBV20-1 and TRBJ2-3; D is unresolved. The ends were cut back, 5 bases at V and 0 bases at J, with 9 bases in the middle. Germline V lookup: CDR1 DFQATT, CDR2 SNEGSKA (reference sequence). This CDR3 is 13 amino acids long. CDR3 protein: CSAPLGSTDTQYF. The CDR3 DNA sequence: TGCAGTGCTCCCTTAGGGAGCACAGATACGCAGTATTTT.

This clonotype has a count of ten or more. The CDR3 loop is CASSLAGANYGYTF. In DNA, the CDR3 is TGTGCCAGCAGTTTGGCAGGGGCTAACTATGGCTACACCTTC. The V gene is TRBV12-3 or TRBV12-4, the J gene TRBJ1-2; the D gene is possibly TRBD1 (6 bases). The CDR3 is 14 residues long. The V gene lost 3 bases and the J gene lost 0 bases, with 8 bases spanning the gap.

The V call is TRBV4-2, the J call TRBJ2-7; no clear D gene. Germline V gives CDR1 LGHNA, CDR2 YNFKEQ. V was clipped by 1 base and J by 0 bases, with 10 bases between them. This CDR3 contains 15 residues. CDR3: CASSQGAASSYEQYF. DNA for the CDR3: TGTGCCAGCAGCCAAGGTGCGGCATCCTCCTACGAGCAGTACTTC.

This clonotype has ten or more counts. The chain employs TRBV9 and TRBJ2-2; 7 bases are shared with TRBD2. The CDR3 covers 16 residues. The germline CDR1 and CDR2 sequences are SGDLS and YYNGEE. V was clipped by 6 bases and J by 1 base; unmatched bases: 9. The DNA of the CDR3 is TGTGCCAGCAACCCGTCTCGGGGGGAGAACACCGGGGAGCTGTTTTTT. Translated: CASNPSRGENTGELFF.